The 23 T cell receptor beta chains reported below all come from one sample, sequenced in a study of T cells expressing NK-cell markers. TCRdb reprocessed the 5' RACE reads and keeps a single row for each CDR3 protein, giving no DNA. The sample table sets out 150,000 to 160,000 distinct CDR3 sequences. The sample consisted of blood T cells: a sorted CD56 or NKG2C T cell subset, CD4+ or CD8+ T cells, or bulk PBMC T cells (not recorded which). These receptors were collected from a woman aged 45-60 years in good health.

This chain uses TRBV20-1 with TRBJ2-1; the TCRdb call, TRBD1, lacks DNA for checking. Germline V gene lookup returns CDR1 DFQATT and CDR2 SNEGSKA (reference sequence). The CDR3 is made up of 12 amino acids. CDR3 residues: CSAVGTVDEQFF.

The V call is TRBV30, the J call TRBJ2-1; as DNA is missing, the TRBD2 call by TCRdb cannot be tested. Germline assignment: CDR1 GTSNPN and CDR2 SVGIG (reference sequence). CDR3 length equals 13 residues. The chain's CDR3 is CAWSLDEGNEQFF.

The chain couples TRBV20-1 to TRBJ2-3; the TCRdb call, TRBD2, lacks DNA for checking. Germline V lookup: CDR1 DFQATT, CDR2 SNEGSKA (reference sequence). This CDR3 region has 16 residues. CDR3 amino acids: CSARTGTSGRAVTQYF.

The chain carries TRBV9 and TRBJ1-1; the D call from TCRdb, TRBD1, cannot be confirmed without DNA. Germline V gives CDR1 SGDLS, CDR2 YYNGEE. This CDR3 comprises 16 residues. CDR3: CASSPTQPTRGTEAFF.

The chain carries TRBV7-8 and TRBJ2-5; with no DNA, the TCRdb D assignment of TRBD2 cannot be verified. Per the germline V gene, CDR1 is SGHVS and CDR2 is FQNEAQ. There are 18 residues in the CDR3. CDR3 sequence: CASRIGGLAHPVQETQYF.

CDR3 loop: CASRLLRGRGEQFF. The chain is built from TRBV12-3 or TRBV12-4 and TRBJ2-1; the TRBD1 assignment by TCRdb is unverifiable without DNA. The CDR3 runs 14 residues.

The genes are TRBV5-5 and TRBJ2-1. CDR3 length: 13 residues. The V gene's germline CDR1 is SGHKS and CDR2 YYEKEE (reference sequence). The CDR3 here is CASSLEGIWEQFF.

The V and J genes are TRBV9 and TRBJ2-3; absent DNA, TCRdb's TRBD1 call cannot be checked. The CDR3 has 13 residues. Germline CDR1 and CDR2: SGDLS and YYNGEE. CDR3 region: CASAREGTDTQYF.

V and J are TRBV12-5 and TRBJ1-1. The CDR3 contains 14 residues. The germline CDR1 and CDR2 sequences are LGHNT and FRNRAP. The chain's CDR3 is CASGLSTGGTEAFF.

The rearrangement links TRBV12-3 or TRBV12-4 to TRBJ2-2; TCRdb outputs TRBD1, but without DNA this stays unchecked. The CDR3 loop spans 15 amino acids. CDR3 residues: CASSLWTANTGELFF.

The chain recombines TRBV12-3 or TRBV12-4 with TRBJ2-3; the D call of TRBD1 rests on TCRdb alone, since no DNA is present to check it. The CDR3 covers 15 residues. CDR3: CASSFGRSAGDTQYF.

V and J are TRBV11-2 and TRBJ2-1; as DNA is missing, the TRBD2 call by TCRdb cannot be tested. In germline, CDR1 is SGHAT, CDR2 FQNNGV. The CDR3 length is 17 residues. The CDR3 spells CASSTLPGLAGVIEQFF. Looking up the rest from reference TRBV11-2 and TRBJ2-1 gives the full variable domain: EAGVAQSPRYKIIEKRQSVAFWCNPISGHATLYWYQQILGQGPKLLIQFQNNGVVDDSQLPKDRFSAERLKGVDSTLKIQPAKLEDSAVYLCASSTLPGLAGVIEQFFGPGTRLTVL.

This chain connects TRBV3-1 to TRBJ2-1; TCRdb designates TRBD1, a call that cannot be tested without DNA. The CDR3 contains 14 residues. Germline CDR1 is LGHDT and CDR2 is YNNKEL (reference sequence). The CDR3 spells CASSLVLGQVEQFF.

J is TRBJ2-5 and V is TRBV7-9. CDR1 is SEHNR and CDR2 is FQNEAQ in the germline V gene (reference sequence). This CDR3 spans 15 amino acids. CDR3 protein: CASSLSDTFYETQYF. Supplemented by reference TRBV7-9 and TRBJ2-5, the full variable domain reads DTGVSQNPRHKITKRGQNVTFRCDPISEHNRLYWYRQTLGQGPEFLTYFQNEAQLEKSRLLSDRFSAERPKGSFSTLEIQRTEQGDSAMYLCASSLSDTFYETQYFGPGTRLLVL.

The V call is TRBV27, the J call TRBJ2-4; the D call from TCRdb, TRBD2, cannot be confirmed without DNA. This CDR3 has 14 residues. CDR1 and CDR2 (germline): MNHEY, SMNVEV (reference sequence). This chain's CDR3 is CASRLAGEVDIQYF.

The chain carries TRBV3-1 and TRBJ2-1; the TCRdb D gene call, TRBD2, has no DNA to confirm it. The CDR3 covers 13 residues. CDR1 and CDR2 from the germline V gene are LGHDT and YNNKEL (reference sequence). The CDR3 protein is CASSQAQEGEQFF.

CDR3 protein: CASSYGGLMYQETQYF. The chain has TRBV5-1 and TRBJ2-5; TCRdb's D call, TRBD2, is unchecked because there is no DNA. Per the germline V gene, CDR1 is SGHRS and CDR2 is YFSETQ. The CDR3 extends over 16 amino acids.

The chain couples TRBV27 to TRBJ2-7; TCRdb designates TRBD1, a call that cannot be tested without DNA. Germline lookup yields CDR1 MNHEY and CDR2 SMNVEV (reference sequence). The length of the CDR3 is 14 residues. The CDR3 is CASSFGGQAYEQYF.

The V call is TRBV27, the J call TRBJ1-2. The CDR3 has 13 amino acids. CDR1 and CDR2 (germline): MNHEY, SMNVEV (reference sequence). The CDR3: CASKGLDGRGYTF.

The chain joins TRBV20-1 to TRBJ2-1; absent DNA, TCRdb's TRBD1 call cannot be checked. In germline, CDR1 is DFQATT, CDR2 SNEGSKA (reference sequence). The CDR3 runs 11 residues. The CDR3 reads CSAPGYNEQFF.

V and J are TRBV6-6 and TRBJ2-2; TCRdb lists TRBD2, though no DNA is available to test this call. CDR1 is MNHNY, CDR2 SVGAGI, per germline (reference sequence). The CDR3 runs to 14 residues. The chain's CDR3 is CASSTGVNTGELFF.

The chain joins TRBV7-9 to TRBJ2-3. The CDR3 is 15 residues long. Germline V gene data show CDR1 as SEHNR and CDR2 as FQNEAQ (reference sequence). CDR3 amino acids: CASSLSGDLTDTQYF.

The CDR3 here is CASSESLGELFF. J is TRBJ2-2 and V is TRBV10-2. This CDR3 spans 12 amino acids. Germline lookup yields CDR1 WSHSY and CDR2 SAAADI.